This T cell receptor (beta chain) was sequenced during a study of OX40 agonist ivuxolimab in advanced cancers. Study-wide context: The eligibility criteria allowed prior anti-PD-1, anti-PD-L1 or anti-CTLA-4 therapy, and 30% to 45% had some.

Measured with immunoSEQ multiplex PCR; TCRdb has only the in-frame clones, and not every one. The profile covers 79,000 or so clones, with 75% to 95% appearing a single time and around 1.6% taken by the ten largest. Germline V lookup: CDR1 GTSNPN, CDR2 SVGIG (reference sequence). This CDR3 comprises 12 residues. V gave up 4 bases and J gave up 5 bases, with 11 bases separating them. This chain uses TRBV30 with TRBJ1-2; D is uncertain. The sample was CD4+ or CD8+ T cells sorted from blood, taken in a trial of the OX40 agonist ivuxolimab. The clonotype comes from an adult with an advanced solid tumor such as melanoma, head and neck, liver or kidney cancer. CDR3 sequence reads: CAWKNFGYGYTF. CDR3 nucleotides: TGTGCCTGGAAAAATTTCGGGTATGGCTACACCTTC.